A single sample gave rise to the 25 T cell receptor beta chains below, sequenced in a study of cytomegalovirus exposure and HLA in healthy donors. PCR involved 60 Vbeta and 13 Jbeta primers. Generated by immunoSEQ multiplex PCR, the TCRdb table keeps only in-frame clones and is missing some. This sample has more than 150,000 clones, with roughly four fifths found just once. The specimen sequenced was PBMCs. Receptors originate from a man between 18 and 29 years old in good health and CMV-seronegative.

The V call is TRBV5-4, the J call TRBJ2-3; D is possibly TRBD2 (6 bases). V was pared by 0 bases and J by 0 bases, with 8 bases between. Germline CDR1 and CDR2: SGHNT and YYREEE (reference sequence). The CDR3 loop spans 15 amino acids. The CDR3 protein is CASSLGSGSTDTQYF. Here the CDR3 DNA reads TGTGCCAGCAGCTTGGGAAGCGGGAGCACAGATACGCAGTATTTT. Full variable domain (missing parts from reference TRBV5-4 and TRBJ2-3): ETGVTQSPTHLIKTRGQQVTLRCSSQSGHNTVSWYQQALGQGPQFIFQYYREEENGRGNFPPRFSGLQFPNYSSELNVNALELDDSALYLCASSLGSGSTDTQYFGPGTRLTVL.

The chain couples TRBV7-2 to TRBJ1-2; 7 nucleotides align to TRBD1. The CDR3 has 14 residues. With 5 bases clipped from V and 4 bases from J, the junction kept 7 bases outside the gene matches. The germline V gene has CDR1 SGHTA and CDR2 FQGNSA. CDR3 in amino acids: CASSPPTGSYGYTF. CDR3 sequence (DNA): TGTGCCAGCAGCCCACCGACAGGGTCCTATGGCTACACCTTC.

V is TRBV25-1 and J is TRBJ2-7, with D perhaps matching TRBD2 (5 bases). This CDR3 has 14 amino acids. Trimming removed 7 bases at V and 0 bases at J, with 13 bases between. Germline-derived CDR1 and CDR2 are MGHDK and SYGVNS. The CDR3 here is CASTPSPNSYEQYF. The CDR3 coding sequence is TGTGCCAGCACACCTAGCCCTAACTCCTACGAGCAGTACTTC.

The rearrangement joins TRBV5-1 to TRBJ1-4; TRBD1 is a possible D gene (5 bases). Trimming removed 3 bases at V and 8 bases at J, with 17 bases between. The CDR3 is 15 amino acids. CDR1 is SGHRS and CDR2 is YFSETQ in the germline V gene. The CDR3 sequence: CASSSDRTSGEKLFF. The CDR3 nucleotides are TGCGCCAGCAGCTCCGACAGAACAAGCGGGGAAAAACTGTTTTTT. Based on the CDR3 plus reference TRBV5-1 and TRBJ1-4, the full variable domain is KAGVTQTPRYLIKTRGQQVTLSCSPISGHRSVSWYQQTPGQGLQFLFEYFSETQRNKGNFPGRFSGRQFSNSRSEMNVSTLELGDSALYLCASSSDRTSGEKLFFGSGTQLSVL.

The rearrangement joins TRBV11-2 to TRBJ1-1; 7 bases match TRBD1. The germline V gene has CDR1 SGHAT and CDR2 FQNNGV. The junction had 11 bases not matched to a gene; V was cut back by 6 bases and J by 1 base. This CDR3 is built from 16 residues. CDR3 bases: TGTGCCAGCAGACTTATCCCCGGGACAGAGAACACTGAAGCTTTCTTT. It encodes CASRLIPGTENTEAFF.

The chain links TRBV30 to TRBJ1-4, with TRBD1 as a possible D gene (6 bases). The germline V gene has CDR1 GTSNPN and CDR2 SVGIG (reference sequence). Trimming removed 4 bases from V and 2 bases from J, with 8 bases in between. This CDR3 region has 13 residues. The DNA of the CDR3 is TGTGCCTGGACGGGGGGCACTAATGAAAAACTGTTTTTT. Protein: CAWTGGTNEKLFF.

The chain links TRBV28 to TRBJ1-2; a possible D gene is TRBD1 (5 bases). The CDR3 length is 15 residues. Germline V lookup: CDR1 MDHEN, CDR2 SYDVKM. V was cut by 6 bases and J by 2 bases, with 16 bases left in between. The CDR3 DNA reads as TGTGCCAGCAGGCACCCGGGGGAGGGCAACTATGGCTACACCTTC. Residues: CASRHPGEGNYGYTF.

V usage is TRBV21-1 and J usage is TRBJ2-7; no DNA check was done on the table's D call, TRBD1. TRBV21-1 has pseudogene status. The CDR3 is 19 amino acids. This chain's CDR3 is CASSPHLRGWDREHYEQYF. CDR3 in DNA: TGTGCCAGCAGCCCGCATTTAAGAGGGTGGGACAGGGAACATTACGAGCAGTACTTC.

J is TRBJ2-1 and V is TRBV27, with 8 bases fitting TRBD1. This CDR3 has 14 residues. Trimming removed 4 bases from V and 8 bases from J; junction bases left unmatched: 7. The germline V gene encodes CDR1 MNHEY and CDR2 SMNVEV (reference sequence). CDR3 coding DNA: TGTGCCAGCAGTTCAGGGGGCGCCTTGTATGAGCAGTTCTTC. As protein: CASSSGGALYEQFF.

The chain recombines TRBV2 with TRBJ1-1, with unresolved D. Germline V lookup: CDR1 SNHLY, CDR2 FYNNEI. CDR3 length: 15 amino acids. Trimming shortened V by 7 bases and J by 4 bases, and 19 bases separated the two germline ends. CDR3 sequence: CASTPRGLPGTEAFF. CDR3 coding DNA: TGTGCCAGCACTCCTCGGGGTCTACCCGGCACTGAAGCTTTCTTT.

The chain joins TRBV9 to TRBJ2-7, with TRBD2 identical over 7 bases. J lost 3 bases, V lost 0 bases, and 12 bases had no gene match. Looked up from germline, CDR1 is SGDLS and CDR2 is YYNGEE. This CDR3 has 17 amino acids. The CDR3, as DNA: TGTGCCAGCAGCGTAGGTCTTAGGGCGGGAGATAACTACGAGCAGTACTTC. This translates into CASSVGLRAGDNYEQYF.

This chain connects TRBV27 to TRBJ2-7; TRBD1 might be the D (5 bases). The germline gives CDR1 MNHEY, CDR2 SMNVEV (reference sequence). The CDR3 is 15 residues long. Between the trimmed V and J ends, which lost 5 bases and 3 bases, there was a span of 17 bases. CDR3: CASSPAGAGIYEQYF. Here the CDR3 DNA reads TGTGCCAGCAGTCCCGCTGGGGCAGGAATCTACGAGCAGTACTTC.

The chain is built from TRBV5-1 and TRBJ1-4; 9 positions agree with TRBD1. CDR1 SGHRS and CDR2 YFSETQ come from the germline V gene. CDR3 length equals 14 residues. Trimming cost V 3 bases and J 7 bases; bases outside gene matches: 4. The CDR3 coding sequence is TGCGCCAGCAGCTGGGGACAGGGTGGTGAAAAACTGTTTTTT. This codes for CASSWGQGGEKLFF.

The chain employs TRBV19 and TRBJ2-7; no clear D. V lost 9 bases to trimming and J lost 5 bases, with 11 bases between them. Germline V gene data show CDR1 as LNHDA and CDR2 as SQIVND (reference sequence). The CDR3 runs 11 residues. The CDR3 protein is CASRNLDEQYF. For the CDR3, the DNA is TGTGCCAGCCGTAATTTAGACGAGCAGTACTTC.

The sample holds a few counts of this clone. V usage is TRBV28 and J usage is TRBJ2-2; the match to TRBD2 covers 14 bases. CDR3 length: 17 residues. With V trimmed by 5 bases and J by 4 bases, 6 bases remained unmatched. Looked up from germline, CDR1 is MDHEN and CDR2 is SYDVKM. The CDR3 bases are TGTGCCAGCAGTCGGGGACTAGCGGGAGTCAGCACCGGGGAGCTGTTTTTT. This sequence encodes CASSRGLAGVSTGELFF.

The chain employs TRBV6-5 and TRBJ2-5, with 10 bases matching TRBD2. TRBJ2-7 matches the DNA end more closely, so the J call is doubtful. Germline V gene data show CDR1 as MNHEY and CDR2 as SVGAGI. This CDR3 comprises 16 residues. The CDR3, as DNA: TGTGCCAGCAGTTACTCCGCTAGCGGGGGATCCTACGAGCAGTACTTC. Amino acid sequence: CASSYSASGGSYEQYF.

The chain carries TRBV4-1 and TRBJ2-5, with TRBD2 identical over 7 bases. The assigned J gene may be wrong: the sequence end matches TRBJ2-7 better. CDR1 is MGHRA, CDR2 YSYEKL, per germline. The CDR3 runs to 14 residues. The CDR3 region is CASSPGLVSYEQYF. The CDR3 nucleotides are TGCGCCAGCAGCCCTGGACTAGTATCCTACGAGCAGTACTTC.

J is TRBJ1-1 and V is TRBV6-1, with 10 bases fitting TRBD1. Germline V gene lookup returns CDR1 MNHNS and CDR2 SASEGT. After removal of 7 bases from V and 5 bases from J, the junction contained 10 bases not matched to a gene. The CDR3 has 15 amino acids. CDR3 bases: TGTGCCAGCACTAAGGACCGGGACAGGGGTACTGAAGCTTTCTTT. Its translation is CASTKDRDRGTEAFF.

The chain carries TRBV29-1 and TRBJ1-4, with 10 bases identical to TRBD1. The CDR3 length is 15 residues. Germline V lookup: CDR1 SQVTM, CDR2 ANQGSEA. The CDR3 sequence: CNARTRDRGGEKLFF. Here the CDR3 DNA reads TGCAACGCGAGAACTCGGGACAGGGGTGGGGAAAAACTGTTTTTT.

The chain has TRBV18 and TRBJ1-1, with D possibly TRBD1 on 6 matching bases. This CDR3 is 13 amino acids long. The V gene lost 8 bases and the J gene lost 1 base, with 11 bases spanning the gap. CDR1 KGHSH and CDR2 LQKENI come from the germline V gene. The CDR3 region is CASTDSANTEAFF. The CDR3 region has the DNA TGTGCCAGCACGGACAGTGCGAACACTGAAGCTTTCTTT. Full variable domain (remainder filled in from reference TRBV18 and TRBJ1-1): NAGVMQNPRHLVRRRGQEARLRCSPMKGHSHVYWYRQLPEEGLKFMVYLQKENIIDESGMPKERFSAEFPKEGPSILRIQQVVRGDSAAYFCASTDSANTEAFFGQGTRLTVV.

The chain combines TRBV10-2 with TRBJ1-2, with 10 nucleotides matching TRBD1. The CDR3 sequence is 15 residues long. Germline CDR1 is WSHSY and CDR2 is SAAADI. V lost 6 bases to trimming and J lost 2 bases; unmatched junction nucleotides: 6. CDR3 in DNA: TGCGCCAGCAGCCCGGGACAGGGGACCAACTATGGCTACACCTTC. This codes for CASSPGQGTNYGYTF.

V usage is TRBV25-1 and J usage is TRBJ1-2; D remains unclear. The CDR3 contains 12 residues. V gave up 10 bases and J gave up 0 bases, with 9 bases separating them. CDR1 is MGHDK, CDR2 SYGVNS, per germline. The CDR3 spells CATCGANYGYTF. CDR3 DNA: TGTGCCACTTGCGGAGCTAACTATGGCTACACCTTC.

The chain carries TRBV18 and TRBJ2-7, with D unresolved. The CDR3 spans 14 residues. Germline values: CDR1 KGHSH, CDR2 LQKENI. The ends were cut back, 4 bases at V and 2 bases at J, with 12 bases in the middle. The CDR3 sequence: CASSQSTVTYEQYF. The DNA of the CDR3 is TGTGCCAGCTCACAATCAACGGTAACCTACGAGCAGTACTTC.

On this clone: The sample has other DNA sequences that encode this CDR3 too. V is TRBV5-4 and J is TRBJ1-6; TRBD1 matches at 7 bases. V shed 4 bases and J 4 bases; nucleotides not matched to a gene: 5. The CDR3 has 15 residues. The germline CDR1 and CDR2 sequences are SGHNT and YYREEE (reference sequence). The CDR3: CASSLGGQYNSPLHF. The DNA of the CDR3 is TGTGCCAGCAGCCTGGGGGGACAGTATAATTCACCCCTCCACTTT.

The J gene is TRBJ2-7, the V gene TRBV30, with D possibly TRBD1 on 9 matching bases. Germline CDR1 is GTSNPN and CDR2 is SVGIG (reference sequence). This CDR3 has 14 amino acids. V lost 8 bases, J lost 2 bases, and 19 bases lay in between. The CDR3 region has the DNA TGTGCCCGGGAGGGGACAGGGTCGGCCTACGAGCAGTACTTC. It is translated as CAREGTGSAYEQYF.